This T cell receptor (beta chain) appears in the sequencing data of a study of OX40 agonist ivuxolimab in advanced cancers. Study context: The dose-escalation cohort was about 86% male, with a mean age of 60 years, ranging about 23 to 90. Partial responses were achieved by three patients, of whom one had hepatocellular carcinoma and two had cutaneous melanoma. Findings of the study overall: Normalized T-cell clonal expansion was also low in some nonresponders. Within 6 weeks, CD4+ and CD8+ blood T cells expanded clonally at 0.1 to 3.0 mg/kg.

Remarks on this clone: The target antigen is unknown.

This table comes from immunoSEQ multiplex PCR, and its TCRdb copy is limited to in-frame clones, with some not included. The sample lists fewer than 110,000 clones, approximately 90% occurring once. Looked up from germline, CDR1 is MDHEN and CDR2 is SYDVKM. The length of the CDR3 is 15 residues. With V trimmed by 3 bases and J by 7 bases, 11 bases remained unmatched. This rearrangement joins TRBV28 to TRBJ1-2, with TRBD1 matching over 7 bases. The sample was CD4+ or CD8+ T cells sorted from blood, taken in a trial of the OX40 agonist ivuxolimab. This sequence originates from an adult with an advanced solid tumor such as melanoma, head and neck, liver or kidney cancer. CDR3 region: CASSLDNRGLSGYTF. Written as DNA, the CDR3 is TGTGCCAGCAGTTTGGATAACAGGGGATTAAGTGGCTACACCTTC.